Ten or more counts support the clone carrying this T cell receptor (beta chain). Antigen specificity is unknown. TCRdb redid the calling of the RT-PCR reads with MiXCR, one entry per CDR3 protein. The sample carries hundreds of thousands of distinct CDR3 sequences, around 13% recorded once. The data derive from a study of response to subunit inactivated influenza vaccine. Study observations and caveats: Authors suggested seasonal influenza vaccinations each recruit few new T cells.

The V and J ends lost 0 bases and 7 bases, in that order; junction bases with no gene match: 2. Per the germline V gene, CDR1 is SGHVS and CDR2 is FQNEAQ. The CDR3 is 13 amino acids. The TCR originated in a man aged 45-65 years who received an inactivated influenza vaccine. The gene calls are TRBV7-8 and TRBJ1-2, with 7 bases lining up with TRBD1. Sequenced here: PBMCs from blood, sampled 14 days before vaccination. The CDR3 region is CASSLAGGGGYTF. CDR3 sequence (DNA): TGTGCCAGCAGCTTAGCAGGGGGCGGTGGCTACACCTTC. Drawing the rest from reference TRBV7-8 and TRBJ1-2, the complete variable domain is GAGVSQSPRYKVAKRGQDVALRCDPISGHVSLFWYQQALGQGPEFLTYFQNEAQLDKSGLPSDRFFAERPEGSVSTLKIQRTQQEDSAVYLCASSLAGGGGYTFGSGTRLTVV.